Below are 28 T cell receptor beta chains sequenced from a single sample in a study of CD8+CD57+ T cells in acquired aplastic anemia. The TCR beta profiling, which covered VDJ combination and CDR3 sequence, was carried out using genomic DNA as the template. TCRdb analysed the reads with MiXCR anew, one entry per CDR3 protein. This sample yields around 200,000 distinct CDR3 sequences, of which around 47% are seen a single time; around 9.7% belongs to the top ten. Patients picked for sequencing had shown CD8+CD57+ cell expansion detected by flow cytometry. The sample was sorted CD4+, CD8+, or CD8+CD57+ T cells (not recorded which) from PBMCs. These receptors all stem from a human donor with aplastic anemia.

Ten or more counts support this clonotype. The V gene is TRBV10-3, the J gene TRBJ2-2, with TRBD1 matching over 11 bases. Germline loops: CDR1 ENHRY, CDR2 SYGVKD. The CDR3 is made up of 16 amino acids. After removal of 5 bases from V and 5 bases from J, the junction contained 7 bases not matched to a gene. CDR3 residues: CAISSGTGGYTGELFF. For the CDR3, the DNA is TGTGCCATCAGTTCGGGGACAGGGGGTTATACCGGGGAGCTGTTTTTT.

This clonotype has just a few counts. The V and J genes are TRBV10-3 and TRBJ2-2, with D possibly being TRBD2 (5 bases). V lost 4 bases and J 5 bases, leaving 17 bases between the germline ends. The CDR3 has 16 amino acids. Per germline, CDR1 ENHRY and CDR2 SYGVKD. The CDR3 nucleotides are TGTGCCATCAGTGGGTTGTTAGAGACTACGACCGGGGAGCTGTTTTTT. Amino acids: CAISGLLETTTGELFF.

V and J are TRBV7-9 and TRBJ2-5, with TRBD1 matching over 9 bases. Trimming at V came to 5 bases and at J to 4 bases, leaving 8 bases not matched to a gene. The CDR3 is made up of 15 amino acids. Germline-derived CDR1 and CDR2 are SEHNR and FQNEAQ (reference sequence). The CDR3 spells CASSGTGTGTETQYF. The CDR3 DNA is TGTGCCAGCAGCGGTACCGGGACAGGGACAGAGACCCAGTACTTC. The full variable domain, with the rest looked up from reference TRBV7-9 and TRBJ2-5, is DTGVSQNPRHKITKRGQNVTFRCDPISEHNRLYWYRQTLGQGPEFLTYFQNEAQLEKSRLLSDRFSAERPKGSFSTLEIQRTEQGDSAMYLCASSGTGTGTETQYFGPGTRLLVL.

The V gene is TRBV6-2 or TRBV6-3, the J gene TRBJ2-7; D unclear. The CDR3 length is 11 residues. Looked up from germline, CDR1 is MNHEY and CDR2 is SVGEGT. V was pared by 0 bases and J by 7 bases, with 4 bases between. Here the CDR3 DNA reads TGTGCCAGCAGTTACTCAGGGGAGCAGTACTTC. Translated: CASSYSGEQYF.

CDR3 in amino acids: CASSLGIAGTVYNEQFF. As DNA, the CDR3 is TGTGCCAGCAGCTTAGGCATAGCGGGCACCGTTTACAATGAGCAGTTCTTC. The rearrangement links TRBV11-1 to TRBJ2-1, with 7 positions matching TRBD2. J gave up 4 bases and V 1 base, and 10 bases lay outside the gene matches. The CDR3 contains 17 residues. From germline, CDR1 is SGHAT and CDR2 FQDESV (reference sequence).

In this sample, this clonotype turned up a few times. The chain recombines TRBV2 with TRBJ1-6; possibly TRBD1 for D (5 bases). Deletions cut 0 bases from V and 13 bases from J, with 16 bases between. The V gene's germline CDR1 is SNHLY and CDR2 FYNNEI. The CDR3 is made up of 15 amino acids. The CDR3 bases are TGTGCCAGCAGTGAAGCGGGGGTAGCGGCATCGCCCCTCCACTTT. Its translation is CASSEAGVAASPLHF. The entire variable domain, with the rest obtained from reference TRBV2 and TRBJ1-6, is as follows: EPEVTQTPSHQVTQMGQEVILRCVPISNHLYFYWYRQILGQKVEFLVSFYNNEISEKSEIFDDQFSVERPDGSNFTLKIRSTKLEDSAMYFCASSEAGVAASPLHFGNGTRLTVT.

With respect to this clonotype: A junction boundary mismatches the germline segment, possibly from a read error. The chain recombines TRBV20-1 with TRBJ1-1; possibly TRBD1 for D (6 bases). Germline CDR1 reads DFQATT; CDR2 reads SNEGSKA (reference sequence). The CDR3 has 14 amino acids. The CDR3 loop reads CSAFPAGGITEAFF. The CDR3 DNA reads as TGCAGTGCTTTCCCCGCGGGGGGCATCACTGAAGCCTTCTTT.

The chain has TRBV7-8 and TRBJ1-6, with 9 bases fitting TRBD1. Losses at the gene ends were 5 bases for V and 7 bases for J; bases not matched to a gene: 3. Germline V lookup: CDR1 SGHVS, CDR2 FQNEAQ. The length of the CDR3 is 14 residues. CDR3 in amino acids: CASSRDRENSPLHF. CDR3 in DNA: TGTGCCAGCAGCCGGGACAGGGAGAATTCACCCCTCCACTTT.

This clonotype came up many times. The CDR3: CASRGFDEAFF. CDR3 DNA: TGTGCCAGCAGGGGTTTTGATGAAGCTTTCTTT. The chain recombines TRBV12-3 or TRBV12-4 with TRBJ1-1; D gene ambiguous. Trimming cost V 6 bases and J 7 bases, with 9 bases left between them. The CDR3 runs to 11 residues.

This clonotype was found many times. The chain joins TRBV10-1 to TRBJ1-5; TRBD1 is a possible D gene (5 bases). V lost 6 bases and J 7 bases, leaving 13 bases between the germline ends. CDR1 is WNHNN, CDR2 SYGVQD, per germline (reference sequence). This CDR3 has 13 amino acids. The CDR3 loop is CASSKTQEQPQHF. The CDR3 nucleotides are TGCGCCAGCAGCAAAACACAGGAACAGCCCCAGCATTTT.

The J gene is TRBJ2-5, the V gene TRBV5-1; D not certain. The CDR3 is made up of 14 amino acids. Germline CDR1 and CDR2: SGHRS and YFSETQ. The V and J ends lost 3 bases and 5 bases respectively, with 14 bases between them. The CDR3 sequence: CASSWNSAGETQYF. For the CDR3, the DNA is TGCGCCAGCAGCTGGAACAGTGCTGGGGAGACCCAGTACTTC. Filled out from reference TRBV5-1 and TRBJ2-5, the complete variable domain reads KAGVTQTPRYLIKTRGQQVTLSCSPISGHRSVSWYQQTPGQGLQFLFEYFSETQRNKGNFPGRFSGRQFSNSRSEMNVSTLELGDSALYLCASSWNSAGETQYFGPGTRLLVL.

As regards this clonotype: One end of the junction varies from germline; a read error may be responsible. This CDR3 is CAISGGRGGGLFF. DNA for the CDR3: TGTGCCATCAGCGGCGGGAGAGGTGGGGGGCTGTTTTTT. V gene TRBV10-3 combines with J gene TRBJ2-2; 7 bases are a match to TRBD2. The V gene's germline CDR1 is ENHRY and CDR2 SYGVKD. The CDR3 is 13 residues long.

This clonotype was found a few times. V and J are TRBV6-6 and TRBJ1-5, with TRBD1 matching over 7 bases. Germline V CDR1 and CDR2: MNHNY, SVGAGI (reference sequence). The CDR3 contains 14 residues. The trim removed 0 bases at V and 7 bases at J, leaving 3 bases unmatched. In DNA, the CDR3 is TGTGCCAGCAGTTACTCGACAGGGTCCCAGCCCCAGCATTTT. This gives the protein CASSYSTGSQPQHF.

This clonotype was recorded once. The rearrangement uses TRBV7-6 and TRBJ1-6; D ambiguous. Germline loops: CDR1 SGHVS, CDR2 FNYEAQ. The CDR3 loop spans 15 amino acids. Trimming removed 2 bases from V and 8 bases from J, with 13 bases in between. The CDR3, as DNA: TGTGCCAGCAGCTTATCCGGGGTCTCAGATTCACCCCTCCACTTT. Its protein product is CASSLSGVSDSPLHF.

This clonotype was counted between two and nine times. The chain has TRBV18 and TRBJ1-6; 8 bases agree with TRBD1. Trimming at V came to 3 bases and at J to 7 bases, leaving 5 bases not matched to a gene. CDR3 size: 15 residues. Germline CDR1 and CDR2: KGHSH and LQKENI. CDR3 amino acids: CASSPQGAGNSPLHF. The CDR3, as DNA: TGTGCCAGCTCACCTCAGGGGGCTGGAAATTCACCCCTCCACTTT.

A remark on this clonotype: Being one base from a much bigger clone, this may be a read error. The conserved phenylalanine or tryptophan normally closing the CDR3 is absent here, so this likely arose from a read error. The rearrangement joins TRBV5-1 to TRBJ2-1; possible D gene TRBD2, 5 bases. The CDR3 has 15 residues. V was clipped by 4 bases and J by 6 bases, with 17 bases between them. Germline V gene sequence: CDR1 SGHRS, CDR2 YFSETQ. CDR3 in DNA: TGCGCCAGCAGCCAAGACTGGGGTCGGGGCAATGAGCAGTTCCTC. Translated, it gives CASSQDWGRGNEQFL.

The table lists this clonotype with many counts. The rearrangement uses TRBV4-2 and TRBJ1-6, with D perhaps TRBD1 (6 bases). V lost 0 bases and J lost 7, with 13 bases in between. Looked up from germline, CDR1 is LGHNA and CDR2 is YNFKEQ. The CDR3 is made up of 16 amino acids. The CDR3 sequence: CASSQDPQGQNSPLHF. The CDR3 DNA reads TGTGCCAGCAGCCAAGACCCTCAGGGGCAGAATTCACCCCTCCACTTT.

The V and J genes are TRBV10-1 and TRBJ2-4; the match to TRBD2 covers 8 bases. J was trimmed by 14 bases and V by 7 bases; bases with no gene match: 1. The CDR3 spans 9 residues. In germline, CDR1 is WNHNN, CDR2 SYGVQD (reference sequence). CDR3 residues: CASKTSEYF. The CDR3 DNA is TGCGCCAGCAAGACTAGCGAGTACTTC.

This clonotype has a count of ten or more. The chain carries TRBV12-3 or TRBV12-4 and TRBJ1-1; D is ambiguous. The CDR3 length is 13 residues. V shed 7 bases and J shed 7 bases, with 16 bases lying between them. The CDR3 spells CASTLRRHNEAFF. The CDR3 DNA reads TGTGCCAGCACCCTTAGGAGACACAATGAAGCTTTCTTT.

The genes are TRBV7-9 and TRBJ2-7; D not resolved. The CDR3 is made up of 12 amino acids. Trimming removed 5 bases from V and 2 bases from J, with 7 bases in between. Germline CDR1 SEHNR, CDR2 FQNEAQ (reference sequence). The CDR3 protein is CASSPNPYEQYF. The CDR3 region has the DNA TGTGCCAGCAGCCCCAACCCCTACGAGCAGTACTTC.

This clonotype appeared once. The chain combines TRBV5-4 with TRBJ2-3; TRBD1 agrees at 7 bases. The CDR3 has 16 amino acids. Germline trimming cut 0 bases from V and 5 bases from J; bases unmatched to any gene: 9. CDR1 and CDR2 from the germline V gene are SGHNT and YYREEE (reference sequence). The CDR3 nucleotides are TGTGCCAGCAGCTTGGGGGGACAGCGTTCGATAGATACGCAGTATTTT. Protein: CASSLGGQRSIDTQYF.

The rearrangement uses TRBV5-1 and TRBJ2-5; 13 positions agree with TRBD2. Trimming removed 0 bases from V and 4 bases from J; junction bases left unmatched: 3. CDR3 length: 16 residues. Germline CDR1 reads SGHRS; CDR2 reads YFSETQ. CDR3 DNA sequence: TGCGCCAGCAGCTTGGGGACTAGCGGGAGTATAGAGACCCAGTACTTC. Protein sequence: CASSLGTSGSIETQYF.

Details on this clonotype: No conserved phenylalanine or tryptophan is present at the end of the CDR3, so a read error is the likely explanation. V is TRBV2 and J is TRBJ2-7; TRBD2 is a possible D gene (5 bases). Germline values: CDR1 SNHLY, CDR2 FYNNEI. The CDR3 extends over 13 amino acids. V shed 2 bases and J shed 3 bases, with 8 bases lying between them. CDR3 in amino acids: CASSELEGYEQYI. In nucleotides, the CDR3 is TGTGCCAGCAGTGAATTAGAGGGCTACGAGCAGTACATC.

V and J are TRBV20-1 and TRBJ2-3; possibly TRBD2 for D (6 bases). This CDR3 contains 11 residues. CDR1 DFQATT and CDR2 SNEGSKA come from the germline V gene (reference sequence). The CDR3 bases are TGCAGCACGGGCGGGGTTCGTACGCAGTATTTT. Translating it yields CSTGGVRTQYF.

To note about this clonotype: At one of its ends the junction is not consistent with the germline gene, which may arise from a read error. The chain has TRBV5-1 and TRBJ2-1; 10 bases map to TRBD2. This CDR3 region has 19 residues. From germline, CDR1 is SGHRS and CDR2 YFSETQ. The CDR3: CASSLRSATLAGVNNEQLF. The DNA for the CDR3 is TGCGCCAGCAGCTTGCGGTCGGCGACGCTAGCGGGGGTTAACAATGAGCAGCTCTTC. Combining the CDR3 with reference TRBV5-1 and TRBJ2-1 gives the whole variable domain KAGVTQTPRYLIKTRGQQVTLSCSPISGHRSVSWYQQTPGQGLQFLFEYFSETQRNKGNFPGRFSGRQFSNSRSEMNVSTLELGDSALYLCASSLRSATLAGVNNEQLFGPGTRLTVL.

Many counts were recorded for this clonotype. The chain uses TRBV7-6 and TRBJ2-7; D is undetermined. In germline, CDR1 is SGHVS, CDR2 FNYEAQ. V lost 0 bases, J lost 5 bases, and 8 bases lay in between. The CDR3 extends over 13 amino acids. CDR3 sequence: CASSLAPSDEQYF. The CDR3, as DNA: TGTGCCAGCAGCTTAGCGCCCAGTGACGAGCAGTACTTC.

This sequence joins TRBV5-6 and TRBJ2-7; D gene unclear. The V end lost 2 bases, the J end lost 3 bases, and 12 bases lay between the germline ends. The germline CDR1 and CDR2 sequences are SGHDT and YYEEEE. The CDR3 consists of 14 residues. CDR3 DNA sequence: TGTGCCAGCAGCTTCGGCCTAGAGAGCTACGAGCAGTACTTC. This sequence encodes CASSFGLESYEQYF.

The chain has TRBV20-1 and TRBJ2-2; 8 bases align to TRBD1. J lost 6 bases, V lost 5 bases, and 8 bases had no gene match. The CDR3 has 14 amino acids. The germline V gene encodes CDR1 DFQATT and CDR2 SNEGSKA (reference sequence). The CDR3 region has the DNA TGCAGTGCTCATCGGACAGGGCGCGCCGGGGAGCTGTTTTTT. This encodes CSAHRTGRAGELFF.